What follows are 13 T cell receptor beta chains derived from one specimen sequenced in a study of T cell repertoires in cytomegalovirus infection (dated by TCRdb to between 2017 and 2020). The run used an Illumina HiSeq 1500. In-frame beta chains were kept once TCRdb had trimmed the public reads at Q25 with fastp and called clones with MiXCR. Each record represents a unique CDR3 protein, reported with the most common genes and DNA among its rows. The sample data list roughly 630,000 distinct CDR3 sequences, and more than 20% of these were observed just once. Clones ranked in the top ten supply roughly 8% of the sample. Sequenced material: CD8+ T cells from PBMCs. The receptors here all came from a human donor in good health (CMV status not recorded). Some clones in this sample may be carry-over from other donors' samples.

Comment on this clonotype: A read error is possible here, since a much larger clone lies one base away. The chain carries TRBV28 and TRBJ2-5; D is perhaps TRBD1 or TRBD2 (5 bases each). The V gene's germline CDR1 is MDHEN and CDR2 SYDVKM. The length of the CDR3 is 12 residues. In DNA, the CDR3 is TGTACCAGCAGAGAAGGGGACGAGACCCAGTACTTC. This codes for CTSREGDETQYF.

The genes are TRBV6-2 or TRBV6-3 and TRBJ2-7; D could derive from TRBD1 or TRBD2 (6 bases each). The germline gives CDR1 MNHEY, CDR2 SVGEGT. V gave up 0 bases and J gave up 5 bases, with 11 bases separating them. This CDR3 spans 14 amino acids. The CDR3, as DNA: TGTGCCAGCAGTTACTCTCCGGGGGCGGACGAGCAGTACGTC. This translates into CASSYSPGADEQYV.

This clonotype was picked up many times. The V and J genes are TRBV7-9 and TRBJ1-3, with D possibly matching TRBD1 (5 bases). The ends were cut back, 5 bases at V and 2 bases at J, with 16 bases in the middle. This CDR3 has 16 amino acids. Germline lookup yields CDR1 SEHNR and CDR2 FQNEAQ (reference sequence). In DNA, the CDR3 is TGTGCCAGCAGCATCGGGACCACCATGACTGGAAACACCATATATTTT. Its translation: CASSIGTTMTGNTIYF.

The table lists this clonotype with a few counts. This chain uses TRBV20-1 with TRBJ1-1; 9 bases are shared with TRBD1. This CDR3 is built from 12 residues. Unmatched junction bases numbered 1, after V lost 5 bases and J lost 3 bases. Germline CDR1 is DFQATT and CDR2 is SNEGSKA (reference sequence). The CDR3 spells CSAGTGYTEAFF. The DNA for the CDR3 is TGCAGTGCTGGGACAGGGTACACTGAAGCTTTCTTT.

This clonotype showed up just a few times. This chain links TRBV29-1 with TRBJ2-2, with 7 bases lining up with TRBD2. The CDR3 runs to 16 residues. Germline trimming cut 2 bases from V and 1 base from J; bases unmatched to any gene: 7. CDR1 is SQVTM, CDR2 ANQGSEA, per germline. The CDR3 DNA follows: TGCAGCGTTGAATATAGAAGGGAGGGGAACACCGGGGAGCTGTTTTTT. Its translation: CSVEYRREGNTGELFF.

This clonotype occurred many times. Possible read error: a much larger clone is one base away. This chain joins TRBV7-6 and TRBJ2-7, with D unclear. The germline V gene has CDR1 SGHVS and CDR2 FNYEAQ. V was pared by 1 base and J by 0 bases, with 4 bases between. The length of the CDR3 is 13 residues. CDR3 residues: CASSLGVSYEQYF. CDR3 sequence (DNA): TGTGCCAGCAGCTTAGGGGTCTCCTACGAGCAGTACTTC. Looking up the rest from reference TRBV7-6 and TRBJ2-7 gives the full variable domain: GAGVSQSPRYKVTKRGQDVALRCDPISGHVSLYWYRQALGQGPEFLTYFNYEAQQDKSGLPNDRFSAERPEGSISTLTIQRTEQRDSAMYRCASSLGVSYEQYFGPGTRLTVT.

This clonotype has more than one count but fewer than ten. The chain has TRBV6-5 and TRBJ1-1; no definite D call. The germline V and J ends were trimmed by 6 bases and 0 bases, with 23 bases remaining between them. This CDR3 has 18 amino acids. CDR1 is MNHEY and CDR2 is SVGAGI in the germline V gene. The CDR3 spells CASRETPPPLGVNTEAFF. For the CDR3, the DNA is TGTGCCAGCAGAGAGACCCCCCCCCCACTCGGGGTGAACACTGAAGCTTTCTTT.

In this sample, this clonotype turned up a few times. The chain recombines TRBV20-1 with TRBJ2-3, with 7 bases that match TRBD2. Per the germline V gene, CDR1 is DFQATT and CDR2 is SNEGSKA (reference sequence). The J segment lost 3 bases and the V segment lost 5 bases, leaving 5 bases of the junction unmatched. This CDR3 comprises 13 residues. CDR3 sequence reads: CSAPAGKTDTQYF. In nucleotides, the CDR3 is TGCAGTGCTCCAGCGGGAAAAACAGATACGCAGTATTTT.

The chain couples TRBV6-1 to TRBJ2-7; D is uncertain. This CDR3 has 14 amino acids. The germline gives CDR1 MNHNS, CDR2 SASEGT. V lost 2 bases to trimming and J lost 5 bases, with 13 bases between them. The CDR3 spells CASSERQVYHEQYV. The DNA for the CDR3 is TGTGCCAGCAGTGAAAGGCAGGTCTACCACGAGCAGTACGTC.

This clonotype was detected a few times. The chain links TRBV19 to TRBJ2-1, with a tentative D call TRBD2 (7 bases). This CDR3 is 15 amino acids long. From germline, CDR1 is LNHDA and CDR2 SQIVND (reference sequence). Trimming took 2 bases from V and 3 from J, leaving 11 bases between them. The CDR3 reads CASSIRGGHYNEQFF. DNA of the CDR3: TGTGCCAGTAGTATAAGGGGGGGCCACTACAATGAGCAGTTCTTC.

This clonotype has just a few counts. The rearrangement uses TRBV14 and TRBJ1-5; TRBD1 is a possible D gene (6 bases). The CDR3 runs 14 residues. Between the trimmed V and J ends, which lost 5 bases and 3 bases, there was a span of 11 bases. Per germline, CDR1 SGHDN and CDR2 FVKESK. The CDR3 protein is CASSAQGYNQPQHF. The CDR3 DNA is TGTGCCAGCAGCGCGCAGGGGTACAATCAGCCCCAGCATTTT.

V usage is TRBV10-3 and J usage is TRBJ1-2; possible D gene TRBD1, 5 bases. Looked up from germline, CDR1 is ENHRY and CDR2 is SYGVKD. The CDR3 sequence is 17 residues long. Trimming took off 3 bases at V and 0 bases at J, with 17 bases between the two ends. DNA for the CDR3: TGTGCCATCAGTGACCCGATCCCTACAGGACCTAACTATGGCTACACCTTC. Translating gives CAISDPIPTGPNYGYTF.

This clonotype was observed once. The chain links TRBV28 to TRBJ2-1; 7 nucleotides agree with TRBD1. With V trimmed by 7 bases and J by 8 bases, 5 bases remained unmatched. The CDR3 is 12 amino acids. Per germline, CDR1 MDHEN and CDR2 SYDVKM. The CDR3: CASTKGAHEQFF. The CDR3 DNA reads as TGTGCCAGCACCAAGGGGGCCCATGAGCAGTTCTTC.